This T cell receptor beta chain emerged from a study of cytomegalovirus exposure and HLA in healthy donors. Notes on the study in general: Testing in vitro showed a few CMV-associated chains specific for CMV antigens. Fewer N-insertions than the approximately 680-donor mean were reportedly shown by an Asian-associated ancestry cluster in a later analysis.

The CDR3 consists of 15 residues. Germline V lookup: CDR1 GTSNPN, CDR2 SVGIG (reference sequence). The ends lost 0 bases at V and 6 bases at J; junction bases unmatched: 7. With regard to this clone: The target antigen is unknown.

It was with 60 Vbeta and 13 Jbeta primers that the PCR ran. TCRdb's table, derived via immunoSEQ multiplex PCR, lists solely in-frame clones and lacks some. Its clone listing holds about 140,000 clones. The chain combines TRBV30 with TRBJ2-7, with TRBD2 identical over 11 bases. Source material: PBMCs. This clonotype originated in a woman aged 18-29 years in good health and CMV-seronegative. The CDR3 DNA is TGTGCCTGGAGTGTAGCCCCCCTAGCGGGAGGCGAGCAGTACTTC. Its translation: CAWSVAPLAGGEQYF.